This section outlines one T cell receptor (beta chain) sequence together with its context. The CDR3 runs 14 residues. CDR1 is SQVTM, CDR2 ANQGSEA, per germline. The V and J ends lost 0 bases and 5 bases respectively, with 10 bases between them. The assay was immunoSEQ multiplex PCR, and TCRdb's table has in-frame clones only and misses some. The sample records 350,000 to 400,000 clones, 85% to 90% being singletons. The entry originates in a study of blood T cell repertoires in COVID-19. The chain combines TRBV29-1 with TRBJ1-4; D unclear. Specimen: PBMCs or T cells enriched from blood (not recorded which). This clonotype was obtained from a woman in her thirties who had recovered from COVID-19. The CDR3 reads CSVEDPLVNEKLFF. The CDR3 region has the DNA TGCAGCGTTGAAGATCCCCTCGTCAATGAAAAACTGTTTTTT.